This TCR beta chain comes out of a study of blood T cell repertoires in COVID-19. In germline, CDR1 is MNHEY, CDR2 SMNVEV (reference sequence). The V end was cut by 3 bases, the J end by 1 base, with 13 bases between. The CDR3 has 16 residues. The protocol was immunoSEQ multiplex PCR, while the TCRdb copy is restricted to in-frame clones and leaves out a portion. Found here are around 470,000 clones, roughly 88% of them singletons; the top ten hold 0.6%. This receptor was identified in a man aged 18 to 29 who had recovered from COVID-19. Sequenced input: PBMCs or T cells enriched from blood (not recorded which). This chain links TRBV27 with TRBJ2-1; possibly TRBD1 for D (6 bases). In DNA form, the CDR3 reads TGTGCCAGCAGTTTTCATGGGACATCTTCCTACAATGAGCAGTTCTTC. Protein sequence: CASSFHGTSSYNEQFF.